This T cell receptor beta chain was profiled in a study of OX40 agonist ivuxolimab in advanced cancers. Whole-study context: Dose-escalation subjects each had hepatocellular carcinoma, melanoma, renal cell or head and neck cancer. Enrollees could have had prior anti-PD-1, anti-PD-L1 or anti-CTLA-4 therapy, which 40% to 45% had received. Study-wide points: Doses of 0.1 to 3.0 mg/kg were accompanied by clonal expansion of CD4+ and CD8+ blood T cells by week 6.

Clones were read by immunoSEQ multiplex PCR, and TCRdb kept only the in-frame ones, dropping some. There are about 60,000 clones in the sample; roughly 86% occur only once, and 1.1% lies in the top ten. Regarding this clone: The antigen is not known.

The V gene's germline CDR1 is MDHEN and CDR2 SYDVKM. Trimming shortened V by 3 bases and J by 5 bases, and 20 bases separated the two germline ends. This CDR3 is built from 16 residues. Individuals having autoimmune disease history or systemic immunosuppression were not enrolled. The sequences come from CD4+ or CD8+ T cells sorted from blood, collected in a trial of the OX40 agonist ivuxolimab. The chain combines TRBV28 with TRBJ2-7; D is unclear. The clonotype was recovered from an adult with an advanced solid tumor such as melanoma, head and neck, liver or kidney cancer. The CDR3 loop is CASSFAPEVTNNEQYF. In nucleotides, the CDR3 is TGTGCCAGCAGTTTCGCACCTGAAGTAACTAATAACGAGCAGTACTTC.